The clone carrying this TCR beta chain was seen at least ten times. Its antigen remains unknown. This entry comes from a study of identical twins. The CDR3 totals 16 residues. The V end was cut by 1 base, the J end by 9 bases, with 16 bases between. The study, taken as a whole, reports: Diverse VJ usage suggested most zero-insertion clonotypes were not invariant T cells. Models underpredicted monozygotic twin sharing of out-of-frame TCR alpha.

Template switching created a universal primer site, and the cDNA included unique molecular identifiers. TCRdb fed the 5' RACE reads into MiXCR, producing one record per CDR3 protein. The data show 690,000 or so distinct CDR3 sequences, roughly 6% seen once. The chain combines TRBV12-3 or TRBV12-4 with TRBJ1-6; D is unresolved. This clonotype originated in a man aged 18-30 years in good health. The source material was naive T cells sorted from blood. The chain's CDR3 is CASSLEGRPYFSPLHF. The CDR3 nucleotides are TGTGCCAGCAGTTTAGAAGGACGGCCATATTTTTCACCCCTCCACTTT.